These T cell receptor beta chains were read from a single sample in a study of response to subunit inactivated influenza vaccine. One entry per CDR3 protein, called by TCRdb with MiXCR from the RT-PCR reads. Altogether 500,000 to 600,000 distinct CDR3 sequences are present, approximately 7.6% being singletons, with the ten largest covering 13%. Sequences were derived from PBMCs from blood, sampled about 23 months after vaccination. The receptors here all came from a man aged 50 to 69 who received an inactivated influenza vaccine. Each CDR3 is given with its conserved first and last residue. Each record gives: clone size, J gene, V gene, D gene, CDR3 DNA, CDR3 protein. The D gene is left open where the match is weak. Clone size appears in some rows only: once, few, many, or a class for an expanded clone.

NA | TRBJ2-3 | TRBV10-3 | NA | TGTGCCATCAGTGAGCGGTCAAGTCCGGAAAGTGGTACGCAGTATTTT | CAISERSSPESGTQYF
NA | TRBJ2-7 | TRBV29-1 | TRBD2 | TGCAGCGTTCTCGGACTAGCGGGAGTAGATTTAGGCGAGCAGTACTTC | CSVLGLAGVDLGEQYF
NA | TRBJ2-1 | TRBV11-3 | NA | TGTGCCAGCAGCAAGTTGCTAGGGGTTGAGGGTAACAATGAGCAGTTCTTC | CASSKLLGVEGNNEQFF
NA | TRBJ2-7 | TRBV4-3 | NA | TGCGCCAGCAGCCAAGGGTTTGGCAGGGATGAGGCTTACTCCTACGAGCAGTACTTC | CASSQGFGRDEAYSYEQYF
many | TRBJ1-1 | TRBV4-1 | NA | TGCGCCAGCAGCCAAGACTTGGCGTACAGCTCCAACACTGAAGCTTTCTTT | CASSQDLAYSSNTEAFF
few | TRBJ1-4 | TRBV10-3 | NA | TGTGCCATCAGACCGACGCAGGGGGAAAAACTGTTTTTT | CAIRPTQGEKLFF
many | TRBJ1-2 | TRBV4-3 | NA | TGCGCCAGCAGCCTCGAACCGGGACATCCCAGAGATGGCTACACCTTC | CASSLEPGHPRDGYTF
many | TRBJ2-3 | TRBV29-1 | NA | TGCAGCGTAGGACTGGACACAGATACGCAGTATTTT | CSVGLDTDTQYF
NA | TRBJ2-7 | TRBV29-1 | TRBD1 | TGCAGCGTTATATCGGGACAGACCTACGAGCAGTACTTC | CSVISGQTYEQYF
many | TRBJ2-6 | TRBV5-1 | NA | TGCGCCAGCAGCTCGAACCCTACAGGGACTGGGGCCAACGTCCTGACTTTC | CASSSNPTGTGANVLTF
few | TRBJ2-5 | TRBV6-2/TRBV6-3 | NA | TGTGCCAGCAGTTCGGGACGGAGTAAAGAGACCCAGTACTTC | CASSSGRSKETQYF
few | TRBJ1-2 | TRBV12-3/TRBV12-4 | NA | TGTGCCAGCAGTTTAGACTGGCTATGGCAGGGCGGTAACATCTATGGCTACACCTTC | CASSLDWLWQGGNIYGYTF
many | TRBJ2-1 | TRBV7-9 | NA | TGTGCCAGCAGCTCTCCGGGACCCCGTCTAGAAAAGCAGTTCTTC | CASSSPGPRLEKQFF
many | TRBJ2-7 | TRBV4-2 | NA | TGTGCCAGCAGCCAAAGTGCGGGATCAAGATACGAGCAGTACTTC | CASSQSAGSRYEQYF
few | TRBJ2-7 | TRBV11-2 | TRBD1 | TGTGCCAGCAGCTTAGGGGACAGGGAATACGAGCAGTACTTC | CASSLGDREYEQYF
few | TRBJ1-4 | TRBV20-1 | NA | TGCAGTGCTAGAGCGGGGAGAGCTAATGAAAAACTGTTTTTT | CSARAGRANEKLFF
many | TRBJ1-1 | TRBV20-1 | TRBD1 | TGCAGTGCTCCCAAGACAGGGGGCTTAACTGAAGCTTTCTTT | CSAPKTGGLTEAFF
few | TRBJ1-2 | TRBV7-2 | NA | TGTGCCAGCAGCTTGGGAGACAGCGGCTATGGCTACACCTTC | CASSLGDSGYGYTF
NA | TRBJ1-3 | TRBV5-5 | NA | TGTGCCAGCTCTCCACAGGGTTTATCTGGAAACACCATATATTTT | CASSPQGLSGNTIYF
few | TRBJ2-7 | TRBV7-6 | NA | TGTGCCAGCAGCTTATGTCTGGGTTGCGAGCAGTACTTC | CASSLCLGCEQYF
NA | TRBJ2-3 | TRBV9 | TRBD2 | TGTGCCAGCAGCGTAAGCGGAAGCGGGAGTGGGTATACGCAGTATTTT | CASSVSGSGSGYTQYF
NA | TRBJ1-3 | TRBV20-1 | NA | TGCAGTGCTAGACGGGACAACTCTGGAAACACCATATATTTT | CSARRDNSGNTIYF
few | TRBJ2-7 | TRBV18 | NA | TGTGCCAGCTCACCGATTATAGGGACACTGGAAGAAGGGCAGTACTTC | CASSPIIGTLEEGQYF
many | TRBJ1-6 | TRBV12-3/TRBV12-4 | TRBD1 | TGTGCCAGCAGCCGGACAGGGGATAATTCACCCCTCCACTTT | CASSRTGDNSPLHF
few | TRBJ2-7 | TRBV7-2 | NA | TGTGCCAGCAGCCCTTTTTCGGGGATGTACGAGCAGTACTTC | CASSPFSGMYEQYF
many | TRBJ1-1 | TRBV7-3 | TRBD1 | TGTGCCAGCAGCCCAACCTCAGGGACAGGGGGCACTGAAGCTTTCTTT | CASSPTSGTGGTEAFF
few | TRBJ2-3 | TRBV6-1 | NA | TGTGCCAGCTTAGGGGGGGGGACTGCAGATACGCAGTATTTT | CASLGGGTADTQYF
many | TRBJ2-5 | TRBV6-2/TRBV6-3 | NA | TGTGCCAGCAGTTACAGGTTCAGCGGATTGCCGGAGACCCAGTACTTC | CASSYRFSGLPETQYF
NA | TRBJ2-7 | TRBV6-2/TRBV6-3 | NA | TGTGCCAGCAGTTACCAGGGCTCCGAGCAGTACTTC | CASSYQGSEQYF
NA | TRBJ2-3 | TRBV12-3/TRBV12-4 | NA | TGTGCCAGCAGTTTGTGGGGGGGCCCAGCAGATACGCAGTATTTT | CASSLWGGPADTQYF
few | TRBJ1-1 | TRBV5-1 | NA | TGCGCCAGCAGCGAGGACGGTGGGAACACTGAAGCTTTCTTT | CASSEDGGNTEAFF
few | TRBJ2-2 | TRBV24-1 | TRBD1 | TGTGCCACCAGTGACTACTCCGGACAGGGGGCCTACACCGGGGAGCTGTTTTTT | CATSDYSGQGAYTGELFF
NA | TRBJ2-1 | TRBV9 | NA | TGTGCCAGCAGCGTTTGGGGGAGAGATGAGCAGTTCTTC | CASSVWGRDEQFF
few | TRBJ2-7 | TRBV7-2 | NA | TGTGCCAGCAGCTTAGAGGACCAGGAAAGGGAGCAGTACTTC | CASSLEDQEREQYF
many | TRBJ2-2 | TRBV4-2 | NA | TGTGCCAGCAGCCAAGATTTTGAAGCTACCGGGGAGCTGTTTTTT | CASSQDFEATGELFF
few | TRBJ2-5 | TRBV20-1 | NA | TGCAGTGCTAGAGATATGCGTCAGGGAAGCCTGGAGACCCAGTACTTC | CSARDMRQGSLETQYF
many | TRBJ2-3 | TRBV5-1 | NA | TGCGCCAGCAGCTTATCAAGCGGAGCCTTCACAGATACGCAGTATTTT | CASSLSSGAFTDTQYF
many | TRBJ2-2 | TRBV7-8 | TRBD2 | TGTGCCAGCAGCGTTAGCGGGGGGGCCTCTACCGGGGAGCTGTTTTTT | CASSVSGGASTGELFF
many | TRBJ2-7 | TRBV5-8 | TRBD1 | TGTGCCAGCAGCTCGGGACAGGTTGGCGACGAGCAGTACTTC | CASSSGQVGDEQYF
few | TRBJ1-3 | TRBV7-3 | TRBD1 | TGTGCCAGCAGCCCGGACAGGGGAGGATCTGGAAACACCATATATTTT | CASSPDRGGSGNTIYF
few | TRBJ1-1 | TRBV6-2/TRBV6-3 | NA | TGTGCCAGCATTTCACAGGGTTGGACTGAAGCTTTCTTT | CASISQGWTEAFF
NA | TRBJ2-7 | TRBV7-2 | NA | TGTGCCAGCAGCTCAAGCAGCTACTACGAGCAGTACTTC | CASSSSSYYEQYF
NA | TRBJ2-1 | TRBV5-1 | NA | TGCGCCAGCAGCTTGGAATCACAGTTCAATGAGCAGTTCTTC | CASSLESQFNEQFF
many | TRBJ2-2 | TRBV11-2 | NA | TGTGCCAGCAGCTTAGATCCCACAGGGCTGATTGAAGACCGGGAGCTGTTTTTT | CASSLDPTGLIEDRELFF
few | TRBJ2-5 | TRBV7-2 | TRBD2 | TGTGCCAGCAGCTTAGTCGGGGGGGCCCCAGAGACCCAGTACTTC | CASSLVGGAPETQYF
many | TRBJ1-6 | TRBV28 | NA | TGTGCCAGCAGTTTGAACTCCTATAATTCACCCCTCCACTTT | CASSLNSYNSPLHF
NA | TRBJ2-3 | TRBV11-2 | NA | TGTGCCAGCAGCAAAGTGGGCACAGATACGCAGTATTTT | CASSKVGTDTQYF
NA | TRBJ2-7 | TRBV6-5 | NA | TGTGCCAGCAGTTACTCATGGGCAGGGAGCTCCTACGAGCAGTACTTC | CASSYSWAGSSYEQYF
few | TRBJ1-4 | TRBV12-3/TRBV12-4 | NA | TGTGCCAGCAGACCAACAGGGCCTGCTGAAAAACTGTTTTTT | CASRPTGPAEKLFF
many | TRBJ2-1 | TRBV10-3 | TRBD1 | TGTGCCATAACCCGGGACAGACAAAATGAGCAGTTCTTC | CAITRDRQNEQFF
few | TRBJ2-7 | TRBV3-1 | TRBD1 | TGTGCCAGCAGCCAAGAGGTAGGACAGGGCTACGAGCAGTACTTC | CASSQEVGQGYEQYF
few | TRBJ2-1 | TRBV7-2 | NA | TGTGCCAGCAGCCAAGCCTATAGCTCCTACAATGAGCAGTTCTTC | CASSQAYSSYNEQFF
NA | TRBJ1-1 | TRBV7-3 | NA | TGTGCCAGCAGCCCGACCCGGGACACTGAAGCTTTCTTT | CASSPTRDTEAFF
NA | TRBJ2-5 | TRBV20-1 | TRBD2 | TGCAGTGCTAGAGGGCTAGCGGAACCTCAAGAGACCCAGTACTTC | CSARGLAEPQETQYF
NA | TRBJ1-4 | TRBV7-9 | NA | TGTGCCAGCAGCTTATTGGGGCCACTCACTGGGGAAAAACTGTTTTTT | CASSLLGPLTGEKLFF
few | TRBJ2-7 | TRBV10-3 | TRBD2 | TGTGCCATCAGTGAGTCCCCGACTAGCGGGTATCGCTCCTACGAGCAGTACTTC | CAISESPTSGYRSYEQYF